One sample yielded the 11 T cell receptor beta chains listed below, sequenced in a study of T cells in Graves' hyperthyroidism and ophthalmopathy. Amplification yielded TCR beta CDR3 regions, with RNA transcripts as the source. In the first-round RT-PCR of the TCR CDR3, the HTBI primer set was used. TCRdb redid the calling of the multiplex PCR reads with MiXCR, one entry per CDR3 protein. The sample consists of around 200,000 distinct CDR3 sequences, 15% to 20% of them appearing once. Input material: blood. These receptors were taken from a woman in her forties or fifties with Graves' hyperthyroidism.

The V call is TRBV4-1, the J call TRBJ1-5; no definite D call. The V gene's germline CDR1 is MGHRA and CDR2 YSYEKL. Trimming stripped 1 base from V and 4 bases from J, with 8 bases between. The CDR3 runs 14 residues. In DNA form, the CDR3 reads TGCGCCAGCAGCCAAGTTTGGGTAAATCAGCCCCAGCATTTT. Its translation is CASSQVWVNQPQHF.

This chain uses TRBV9 with TRBJ2-7; D gene unclear. The CDR3 spans 15 residues. CDR1 is SGDLS, CDR2 YYNGEE, per germline. The V and J ends lost 3 bases and 7 bases respectively, with 20 bases between them. DNA of the CDR3: TGTGCCAGCAGCGGTTCAATGTCTGGGTCTTTAGAGCAGTACTTC. Protein product: CASSGSMSGSLEQYF.

This clonotype was seen many times. The chain has TRBV2 and TRBJ1-2, with D possibly matching TRBD1 (5 bases). The CDR3 has 15 residues. Germline V lookup: CDR1 SNHLY, CDR2 FYNNEI. Between the trimmed V and J ends, which lost 4 bases and 0 bases, there was a span of 12 bases. As DNA, the CDR3 is TGTGCCAGCAGTGTCGGCAGGGACGCTAACTATGGCTACACCTTC. Translated, it gives CASSVGRDANYGYTF.

This clonotype has a handful of counts. Possible read error: a much larger clone is one base away. The chain has TRBV6-2 or TRBV6-3 and TRBJ1-1; no clear D gene. The V end lost 0 bases, the J end lost 6 bases, and 14 bases lay between the germline ends. The germline V gene has CDR1 MNHEY and CDR2 SVGEGT. This CDR3 is built from 15 residues. For the CDR3, the DNA is TGTGCCAGCAGTTACTCACCTGGGGAGGGCTCTGAAGCTTTCTTT. Amino acid sequence: CASSYSPGEGSEAFF.

The DNA of the CDR3 is TGTGCCAGCAGCTTAGGTTTAGGACAGGGAAGCTCCTACGAGCAGTACTTC. Translating it yields CASSLGLGQGSSYEQYF. This chain uses TRBV7-6 with TRBJ2-7; TRBD1 matches at 8 bases. Trimming removed 1 base from V and 0 bases from J; junction bases left unmatched: 8. Germline CDR1 SGHVS, CDR2 FNYEAQ. CDR3 length: 17 residues.

This CDR3 is CASTDNSLGRGTYGYTF. The CDR3 region has the DNA TGTGCCAGCACCGATAACTCCCTCGGGAGGGGAACCTATGGCTACACCTTC. The chain recombines TRBV7-8 with TRBJ1-2, with D perhaps TRBD1 (5 bases). V lost 7 bases and J lost 4, with 25 bases in between. Germline-derived CDR1 and CDR2 are SGHVS and FQNEAQ. There are 17 residues in the CDR3.

This clonotype appeared many times. The CDR3 region has the DNA TGTGCCAGCAGTTTATCGACAGGGAAGGTAGTATCTTATAGCAATCAGCCCCAGCATTTT. This sequence encodes CASSLSTGKVVSYSNQPQHF. The V call is TRBV6-2 or TRBV6-3, the J call TRBJ1-5; TRBD1 matches 7 bases. Germline CDR1 and CDR2: MNHEY and SVGEGT. CDR3 length: 20 residues. V lost 4 bases and J lost 0; bases outside the gene matches: 18.

The sample holds many counts of this clonotype. This chain connects TRBV19 to TRBJ2-7; TRBD2 matches at 7 bases. Germline CDR1 and CDR2: LNHDA and SQIVND (reference sequence). With V trimmed by 3 bases and J by 3 bases, 5 bases remained unmatched. This CDR3 is 14 amino acids long. Written as DNA, the CDR3 is TGTGCCAGTAGTATGGGGGGGAGCGGCTACGAGCAGTACTTC. It is translated as CASSMGGSGYEQYF. Based on the CDR3 plus reference TRBV19 and TRBJ2-7, the full variable domain is DGGITQSPKYLFRKEGQNVTLSCEQNLNHDAMYWYRQDPGQGLRLIYYSQIVNDFQKGDIAEGYSVSREKKESFPLTVTSAQKNPTAFYLCASSMGGSGYEQYFGPGTRLTVT.

Ten or more counts support this clonotype. This chain joins TRBV28 and TRBJ1-5, with a tentative D call TRBD1 (5 bases). The V and J ends lost 2 bases and 6 bases respectively, with 17 bases between them. Germline assignment: CDR1 MDHEN and CDR2 SYDVKM. The CDR3 extends over 16 amino acids. DNA of the CDR3: TGTGCCAGCAGTTTAAGGGGCAGACGAAAGGGTCAGCCCCAGCATTTT. As protein: CASSLRGRRKGQPQHF. The entire variable domain, with the rest obtained from reference TRBV28 and TRBJ1-5, is as follows: DVKVTQSSRYLVKRTGEKVFLECVQDMDHENMFWYRQDPGLGLRLIYFSYDVKMKEKGDIPEGYSVSREKKERFSLILESASTNQTSMYLCASSLRGRRKGQPQHFGDGTRLSIL.

The chain employs TRBV20-1 and TRBJ2-3; D gene ambiguous. Germline V gene sequence: CDR1 DFQATT, CDR2 SNEGSKA (reference sequence). Trimming stripped 0 bases from V and 3 bases from J, with 16 bases between. This CDR3 region has 16 residues. In DNA form, the CDR3 reads TGCAGTGCTAGAGATCCAAGAGATCCGGGTACAGATACGCAGTATTTT. Protein product: CSARDPRDPGTDTQYF.

This clonotype came up many times. This sequence joins TRBV18 and TRBJ1-2, with 10 bases that match TRBD1. The length of the CDR3 is 14 residues. J was trimmed by 8 bases and V by 8 bases; bases with no gene match: 11. The germline gives CDR1 KGHSH, CDR2 LQKENI. The DNA of the CDR3 is TGTGCCAGCAGACAGGGGGCCATCGCCGACGGCTACACCTTC. Its translation: CASRQGAIADGYTF. The full variable domain, with the rest looked up from reference TRBV18 and TRBJ1-2, is NAGVMQNPRHLVRRRGQEARLRCSPMKGHSHVYWYRQLPEEGLKFMVYLQKENIIDESGMPKERFSAEFPKEGPSILRIQQVVRGDSAAYFCASRQGAIADGYTFGSGTRLTVV.